Below, one T cell receptor beta chain is given with its context. Its antigen remains unidentified. This entry belongs to a study of graft-versus-host responses after intestinal transplantation. Looking at the study overall: Anti-thymocyte globulin induction preceded roughly 3 years of tacrolimus and steroid maintenance in all recipients.

TCRdb keeps only in-frame clones here, not all; method: immunoSEQ multiplex PCR. Found here are about 88,000 clones, 94% of them singletons; the top ten hold approximately 0.2%. General study findings and limits: Marrow from the recipient contained GvH clones, some of which had appeared first in ileum or blood.

The germline V and J ends were trimmed by 1 base and 5 bases, with 5 bases remaining between them. The CDR3 runs to 12 residues. Germline CDR1 SGHAT, CDR2 FQNNGV. The sample here was unstimulated CD4+ T cells sorted from spleen or lymph node cells, taken before transplant. This TCR came from a human donor who was the organ donor for an intestinal transplant. The chain carries TRBV11-2 and TRBJ1-1, with unresolved D. CDR3 nucleotide sequence: TGTGCCAGCAGCTTAGTAAGGACTGAAGCTTTCTTT. Its translation is CASSLVRTEAFF. The variable domain in full, with the rest retrieved from reference TRBV11-2 and TRBJ1-1, is EAGVAQSPRYKIIEKRQSVAFWCNPISGHATLYWYQQILGQGPKLLIQFQNNGVVDDSQLPKDRFSAERLKGVDSTLKIQPAKLEDSAVYLCASSLVRTEAFFGQGTRLTVV.